Below are 2 T cell receptor beta chains sequenced from a single sample in a study of T cell repertoires in cytomegalovirus infection. TCRdb called the reads again in MiXCR, with one record for every CDR3 protein. The data hold fewer than 300,000 distinct CDR3 sequences, with 25% observed a single time. The sequenced sample consisted of PBMCs. The source of these receptors is a human donor in good health (CMV status not recorded). Some clones in this sample may be carry-over from other donors' samples.

This chain connects TRBV28 to TRBJ1-2; no reliable D call. Trimming took off 6 bases at V and 7 bases at J, with 15 bases between the two ends. The V gene's germline CDR1 is MDHEN and CDR2 SYDVKM. The CDR3 length is 13 residues. The CDR3 sequence: CASSFAWVGGYTF. The CDR3, as DNA: TGTGCCAGCAGCTTCGCCTGGGTTGGTGGCTACACCTTC.

The chain recombines TRBV28 with TRBJ2-7; 11 bases fit TRBD2. The germline CDR1 and CDR2 sequences are MDHEN and SYDVKM. CDR3 length: 14 amino acids. V gave up 3 bases and J gave up 4 bases; unmatched junction bases: 2. The CDR3 bases are TGTGCCAGCAGTTTTACTAGCGGGAGATACGAGCAGTACTTC. Translated: CASSFTSGRYEQYF.